This entry describes one TCR beta chain. The sample comes from a study of blood T cell repertoires in COVID-19. Study at large: Acute-phase and convalescent COVID-19 samples originated in the United States, Italy and Spain. From T cells, B-cell-depleted T cells, or PBMCs came the material, which was cDNA or gDNA.

This CDR3 region has 13 residues. Authors' processing steps: Nucleated cell number was recorded as an estimate derived from reference gene primer amplification. Assay used: immunoSEQ multiplex PCR; TCRdb lists only in-frame clones, some missing. V, J and clone size reflect that table, while D and trimming were determined from the DNA. The data show more than 65,000 clones, 65% to 85% seen once. The sequenced material came from peripheral blood. The rearrangement uses TRBV12-1 and TRBJ1-3. TRBV12-1 is described as a pseudogene. The source is a woman aged 45-65 years with acute or convalescent COVID-19. CDR3 sequence reads: CAGRGGVGNTIYF. The DNA for the CDR3 is TGTGCCGGCCGGGGCGGGGTCGGAAACACCATATATTTT.